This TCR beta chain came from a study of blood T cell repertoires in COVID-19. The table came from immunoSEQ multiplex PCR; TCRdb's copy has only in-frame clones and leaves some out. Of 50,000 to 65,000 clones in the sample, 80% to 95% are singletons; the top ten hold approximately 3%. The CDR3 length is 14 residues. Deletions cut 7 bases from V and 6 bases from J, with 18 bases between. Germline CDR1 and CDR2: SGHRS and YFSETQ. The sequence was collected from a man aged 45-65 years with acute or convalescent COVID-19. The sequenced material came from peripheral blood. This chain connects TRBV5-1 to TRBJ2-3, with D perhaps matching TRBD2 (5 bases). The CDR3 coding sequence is TGCGCCAGCGCCCTGAGAGAACCGGGGGATACGCAGTATTTT. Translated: CASALREPGDTQYF.